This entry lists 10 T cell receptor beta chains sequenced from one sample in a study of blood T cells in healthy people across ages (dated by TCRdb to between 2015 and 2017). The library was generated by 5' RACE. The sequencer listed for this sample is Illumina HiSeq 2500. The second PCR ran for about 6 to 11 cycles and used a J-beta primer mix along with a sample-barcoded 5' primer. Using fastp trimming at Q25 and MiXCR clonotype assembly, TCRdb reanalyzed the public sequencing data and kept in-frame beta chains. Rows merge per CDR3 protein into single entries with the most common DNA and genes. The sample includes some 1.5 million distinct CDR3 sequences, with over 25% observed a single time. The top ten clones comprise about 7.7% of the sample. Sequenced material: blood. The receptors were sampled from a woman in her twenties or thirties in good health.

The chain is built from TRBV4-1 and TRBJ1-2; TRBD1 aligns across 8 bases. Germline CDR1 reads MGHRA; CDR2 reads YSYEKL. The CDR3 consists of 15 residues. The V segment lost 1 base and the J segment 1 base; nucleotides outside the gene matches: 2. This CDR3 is CASSQVGQGNYGYTF. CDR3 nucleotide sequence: TGCGCCAGCAGCCAAGTTGGACAGGGTAACTATGGCTACACCTTC.

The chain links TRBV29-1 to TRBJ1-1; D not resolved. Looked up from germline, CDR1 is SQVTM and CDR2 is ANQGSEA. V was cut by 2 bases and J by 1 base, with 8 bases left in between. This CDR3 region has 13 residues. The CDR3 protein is CSVELLTNTEAFF. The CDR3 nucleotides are TGCAGCGTTGAACTCTTGACGAACACTGAAGCTTTCTTT.

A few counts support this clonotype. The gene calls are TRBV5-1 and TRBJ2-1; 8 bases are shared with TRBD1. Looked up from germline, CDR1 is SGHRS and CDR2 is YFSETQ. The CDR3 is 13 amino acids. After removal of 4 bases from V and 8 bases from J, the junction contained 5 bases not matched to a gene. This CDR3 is CASSQTGVDEQFF. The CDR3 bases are TGCGCCAGCAGCCAGACAGGGGTGGATGAGCAGTTCTTC.

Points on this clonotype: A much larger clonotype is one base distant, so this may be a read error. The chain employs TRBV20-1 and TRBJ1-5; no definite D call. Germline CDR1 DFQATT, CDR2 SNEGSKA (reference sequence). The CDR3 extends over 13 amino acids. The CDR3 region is CSAREDPGQSQHF. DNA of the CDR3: TGCAGTGCTAGAGAGGACCCGGGTCAGTCCCAGCATTTT.

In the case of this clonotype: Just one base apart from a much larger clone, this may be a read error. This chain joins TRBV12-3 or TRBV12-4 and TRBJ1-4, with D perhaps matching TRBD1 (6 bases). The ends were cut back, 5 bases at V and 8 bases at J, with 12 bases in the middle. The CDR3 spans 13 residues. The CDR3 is CASSPDRMEKLFF. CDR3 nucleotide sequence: TGTGCCAGCAGTCCAGACAGGATGGAAAAACTGTTTTTT.

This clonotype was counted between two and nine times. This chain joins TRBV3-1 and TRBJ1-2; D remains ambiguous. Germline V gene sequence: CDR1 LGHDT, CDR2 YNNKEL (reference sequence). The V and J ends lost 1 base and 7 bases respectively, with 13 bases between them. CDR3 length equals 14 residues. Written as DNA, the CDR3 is TGTGCCAGCAGCCAAGTTGTAAGGGAGGGTGGCTACACCTTC. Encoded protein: CASSQVVREGGYTF.

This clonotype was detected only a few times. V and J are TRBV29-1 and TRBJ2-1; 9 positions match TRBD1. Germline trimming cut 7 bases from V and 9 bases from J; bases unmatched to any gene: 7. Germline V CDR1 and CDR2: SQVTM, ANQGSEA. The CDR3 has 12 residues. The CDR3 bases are TGCAGCGCTAGACAGGGGGAGGGTGAGCAGTTCTTC. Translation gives CSARQGEGEQFF.

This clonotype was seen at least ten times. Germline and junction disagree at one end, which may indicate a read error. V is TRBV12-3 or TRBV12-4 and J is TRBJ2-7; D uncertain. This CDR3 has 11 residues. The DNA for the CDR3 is TGTGCCAGCAGTTTCCGGTACGCGCAGTACTTC. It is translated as CASSFRYAQYF.

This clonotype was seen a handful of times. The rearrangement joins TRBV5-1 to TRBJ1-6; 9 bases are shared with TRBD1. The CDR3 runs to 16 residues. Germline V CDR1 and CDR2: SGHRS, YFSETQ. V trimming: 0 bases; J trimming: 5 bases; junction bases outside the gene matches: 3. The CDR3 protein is CASSLDGTGNNSPLHF. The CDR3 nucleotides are TGCGCCAGCAGCTTGGATGGGACAGGGAATAATTCACCCCTCCACTTT.

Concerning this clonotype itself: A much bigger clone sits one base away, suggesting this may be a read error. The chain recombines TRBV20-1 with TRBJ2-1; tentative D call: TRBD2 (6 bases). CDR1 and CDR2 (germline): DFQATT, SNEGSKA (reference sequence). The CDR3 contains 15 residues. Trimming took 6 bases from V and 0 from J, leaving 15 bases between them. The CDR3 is CSALGGASSYNEQFF. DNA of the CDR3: TGCAGTGCCCTGGGCGGGGCCTCCTCCTACAATGAGCAGTTCTTC.